The T cell receptor (beta chain) described here comes from a study of OX40 agonist ivuxolimab in advanced cancers. Study-wide context: Intravenous ivuxolimab was administered to patients every 2 weeks at 0.01 to 10 mg/kg.

Trimming removed 2 bases at V and 2 bases at J, with 9 bases between. Germline V gene data show CDR1 as MNHNS and CDR2 as SASEGT. The CDR3 is made up of 14 amino acids. The table came from immunoSEQ multiplex PCR; TCRdb's copy has only in-frame clones and leaves some out. The table shows tens of thousands of clones, with 70% to 90% occurring only once. This clone was picked up one time. The rearrangement uses TRBV6-1 and TRBJ1-1; the D is unclear. The clonotype was recovered from an adult with an advanced solid tumor such as melanoma, head and neck, liver or kidney cancer. The material sequenced was CD4+ or CD8+ T cells sorted from blood, taken in a trial of the OX40 agonist ivuxolimab. CDR3 amino acids: CASSEFGENTEAFF. CDR3 DNA: TGTGCCAGCAGTGAATTCGGGGAAAACACTGAAGCTTTCTTT.